The entry below gives a single T cell receptor (beta chain) sequence along with its context. Its antigen remains unknown. Via MiXCR, TCRdb re-called the reads, giving one row per CDR3 protein. The sample carries about 890,000 distinct CDR3 sequences, about a third recorded once. CDR3 length: 15 amino acids. Germline loops: CDR1 MNHEY, CDR2 SVGAGI. The trim removed 4 bases at V and 8 bases at J, leaving 13 bases unmatched. The sample is drawn from a study of T cell repertoires in cytomegalovirus infection. The wider study: CMV epitopes that were recently identified and HLA-C-restricted were used alongside well-studied HLA-B-restricted ones. Evidence of both CMV infection and a matching HLA type came from public TCR beta signatures. General study points: The ex vivo response was dominated by HLA-C-restricted CMV-specific TCR beta clonotypes. Cumulative public TCR beta family frequency identified carriers of CMV plus the relevant HLA.

The receptor was isolated from a human donor in good health (CMV status not recorded). Some clones in this sample may be carry-over from other donors' samples. This specimen was cultured CD8+ T cells from PBMCs, taken from culture after CMV antigen stimulation. V usage is TRBV6-5 and J usage is TRBJ1-2, with 7 bases fitting TRBD1. CDR3 nucleotide sequence: TGTGCCAGCAGTTTCTGGGACAGCTCGGGTGAAGGCTACACCTTC. Amino acid sequence: CASSFWDSSGEGYTF.